The present TCR beta chain was sequenced within a study of molecular identifiers for immune sequencing clone quantification. Germline V gene lookup returns CDR1 MDHEN and CDR2 SYDVKM. V was clipped by 5 bases and J by 0 bases, with 4 bases between them. This CDR3 has 12 residues. TCRdb itself ran the PCR reads through MiXCR, one entry per CDR3 protein. This sample has 62,000 or so distinct CDR3 sequences, with 15% to 20% found just once. This clonotype was recorded at least ten times. The gene calls are TRBV28 and TRBJ1-1; no clear D. Sequences were obtained from naive CD8+ T cells from blood, with Jurkat cell RNA spiked in. Noted subset: FACS-sorted CD8+CD4-CCR7+CD45RA+ naive T cells. The clonotype was recovered from a human donor in good health. Some libraries in this study had Jurkat cell RNA spiked in. The CDR3 coding sequence is TGTGCCAGCAGTCCGATGAACACTGAAGCTTTCTTT. Encoded protein: CASSPMNTEAFF.